A selection of T cell receptor beta chains follows, all from one sample in a study of graft-versus-host responses after intestinal transplantation. No antigen has been assigned to these receptors. Profiled with immunoSEQ multiplex PCR; TCRdb holds only in-frame clones, not every one. The sample consists of around 120,000 clones, over 85% of them appearing once. Sample: unstimulated CD4+ T cells sorted from spleen or lymph node cells, taken before intestinal transplant. The receptor set was obtained from a human donor who received an intestinal transplant. Each CDR3 is given with its conserved first and last residue. Fields, in order: D gene, J gene, V gene, clone size, CDR3 DNA, CDR3 protein. D genes are given only for firm matches. Some rows mark clone size as missing; the rest say once, few, many or name a class of expanded clone.

>TRBD2|TRBJ2-1|TRBV7-2|.
TGTGCCAGCAGCCCGGGACTATCCAATGAGCAGTTCTTC
CASSPGLSNEQFF
>TRBD1|TRBJ1-5|TRBV6-5|once
TGTGCCAGCAGTCCAGGGGGCGGGCAGCCCCAGCATTTT
CASSPGGGQPQHF
>.|TRBJ1-1|TRBV7-9|.
TGTGCCAGCAGCTCCTACGGGATGGCTTTCTTT
CASSSYGMAFF
>.|TRBJ2-1|TRBV7-8|.
TGTGCCAGCAGCTTAGTGTCCTACAGCTACAATGAGCAGTTCTTC
CASSLVSYSYNEQFF
>TRBD1|TRBJ2-3|TRBV10-3|.
TGTGCCCACGGGGGGACAGGGATCAATACGCAGTATTTT
CAHGGTGINTQYF
>.|TRBJ1-4|TRBV7-8|.
TGTGCCAGCAGCTTCGTGTGGGGAGTAAAAGATGAAAAACTGTTTTTT
CASSFVWGVKDEKLFF
>TRBD2|TRBJ2-1|TRBV18|.
TGTGCCAGCTCACCACAGGCTTCTAGCGGGACCTCCTACAATGAGCAGTTCTTC
CASSPQASSGTSYNEQFF
>.|TRBJ1-1|TRBV7-3|once
TGTGCCAGCAGCTTATTCGCCCAGGGACCGGGTACTGAAGCTTTCTTT
CASSLFAQGPGTEAFF
>.|TRBJ2-7|TRBV6-5|.
TGTGCCAGCAGTGCGGCTGGCTCCTACGAGCAGTACTTC
CASSAAGSYEQYF
>.|TRBJ2-3|TRBV28|.
TGTGCCAGCTCCCCTAGCACAGATACGCAGTATTTT
CASSPSTDTQYF
>.|TRBJ1-1|TRBV5-1|.
TGCGCCAGCAGTCCCTTTAAAGGGGCGGGTGAGGGTGAAGCTTTCTTT
CASSPFKGAGEGEAFF
>.|TRBJ1-3|TRBV5-4|.
TGTGCCAGCAGCTTGGCCTTTGGAAGCAAAATCTCTGGAAACACCATATATTTT
CASSLAFGSKISGNTIYF
>.|TRBJ1-5|TRBV19|.
TGTGCCAGTAGCGAACGAGGCTCAGGGATCGGACCCCAGCATTTT
CASSERGSGIGPQHF
>TRBD2|TRBJ2-7|TRBV28|.
TGTGCCAGCAGTCTATCCTCTTTCCGACTAGCGGGAGGGCCTGGGCAGTACTTC
CASSLSSFRLAGGPGQYF
>.|TRBJ2-7|TRBV5-8|.
TGTGCCAGCAGCTTGTTATTGTCAGTTTCTACGGAGCAGTACTTC
CASSLLLSVSTEQYF
>TRBD1|TRBJ2-3|TRBV5-1|.
TGCGCCAGCAGCCACAGGGGGCGCACAGATACGCAGTATTTT
CASSHRGRTDTQYF
>.|TRBJ2-1|TRBV5-4|.
TGTGCCAGCAGCTTAGCCTTGGAAAAGCAGTTCTTC
CASSLALEKQFF
>TRBD2|TRBJ2-1|TRBV5-1|few
TGCGCCAGCACCTCTAGCGGACCCTTCTCCTACAATGAGCAGTTCTTC
CASTSSGPFSYNEQFF
>TRBD2|TRBJ2-7|TRBV4-2|.
TGTGCCAGCAGCCAGTCGGGGGCGGGAGGGATCTACGAGCAGTACTTC
CASSQSGAGGIYEQYF
>.|TRBJ2-1|TRBV18|.
TGTGCCAGCTCACCACCGGGAGCCAGGGACAATGAGCAGTTCTTC
CASSPPGARDNEQFF
>.|TRBJ1-6|TRBV2|.
TGTGCCAGCAGTGAGTTACAGCCAAGCTATAATTCACCCCTCCACTTT
CASSELQPSYNSPLHF
>.|TRBJ1-2|TRBV2|.
TGTGCCAGCACTGTGGACAGCTGGGACTATGGCTACACCTTC
CASTVDSWDYGYTF
>.|TRBJ2-1|TRBV2|.
TGTGCCAGCAGTCCTAAGACAGTAGTGAGCTACAATGAGCAGTTCTTC
CASSPKTVVSYNEQFF
>TRBD1|TRBJ1-5|TRBV28|.
TGTGCCAGCAGATGGGACAGGGGGTATAAGGTCAATCAGCCCCAGCATTTT
CASRWDRGYKVNQPQHF
>.|TRBJ1-1|TRBV5-1|.
TGCGCCAGCAGCTTGGTTCTGTTCGAGAACACTGAAGCTTTCTTT
CASSLVLFENTEAFF
>.|TRBJ1-5|TRBV13|.
TGTGCCAGCAGCTTAGACGGCAATCAGCCCCAGCATTTT
CASSLDGNQPQHF
>.|TRBJ2-4|TRBV28|.
TGTGCCAGCAGTGCTAGGTCTATTCAGTACTTC
CASSARSIQYF
>.|TRBJ2-7|TRBV6-1|.
TGTGCCAGCAGTGCCCTGGGGGAGCAGTACTTC
CASSALGEQYF
>.|TRBJ2-1|TRBV28|.
TGTGCCAGCGCTTTAGAATACAATGAGCAGTTCTTC
CASALEYNEQFF
>.|TRBJ2-5|TRBV11-2|.
TGTGCCAGCAGCTCCCAGTCGGTGGAGACCCAGTACTTC
CASSSQSVETQYF
>.|TRBJ2-3|TRBV7-3|.
TGTGCCAGCAGCTCCGGGACCTCAGATACGCAGTATTTT
CASSSGTSDTQYF
>.|TRBJ2-5|TRBV6-6|.
TGTGCCAGCAGTCAACAGGGTCAAGAGACCCAGTACTTC
CASSQQGQETQYF
>.|TRBJ2-7|TRBV7-3|.
TGTGCCAGCAGCTTAAGTGGCGGACCCTACGAGCAGTACTTC
CASSLSGGPYEQYF